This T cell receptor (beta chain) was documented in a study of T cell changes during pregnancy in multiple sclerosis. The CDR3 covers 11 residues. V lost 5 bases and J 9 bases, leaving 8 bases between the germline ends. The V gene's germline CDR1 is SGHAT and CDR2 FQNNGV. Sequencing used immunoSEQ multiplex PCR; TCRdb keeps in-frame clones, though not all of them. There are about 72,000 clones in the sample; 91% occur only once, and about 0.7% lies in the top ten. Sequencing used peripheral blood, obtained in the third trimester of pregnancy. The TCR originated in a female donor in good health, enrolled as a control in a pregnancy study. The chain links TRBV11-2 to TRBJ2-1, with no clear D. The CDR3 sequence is CASSAFGEQFF. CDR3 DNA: TGTGCCAGCAGCGCCTTCGGTGAGCAGTTCTTC. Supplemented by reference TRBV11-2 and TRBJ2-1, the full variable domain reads EAGVAQSPRYKIIEKRQSVAFWCNPISGHATLYWYQQILGQGPKLLIQFQNNGVVDDSQLPKDRFSAERLKGVDSTLKIQPAKLEDSAVYLCASSAFGEQFFGPGTRLTVL.